This entry features one TCR beta chain sequence. Its antigen is unidentified. In the PCR, 60 Vbeta and 13 Jbeta primers were used. TCRdb keeps only in-frame clones here, not all; method: immunoSEQ multiplex PCR. Seen in this sample are some 110,000 clones; the ten most common clones hold around 2.7%. The data stem from a study of cytomegalovirus exposure and HLA in healthy donors. Points from the study as a whole: Accurate prediction of most subjects' HLA-A and HLA-B alleles from TCR beta sequences was reported.

This CDR3 region has 14 residues. Germline-derived CDR1 and CDR2 are SEHNR and FQNEAQ (reference sequence). Trimming removed 5 bases from V and 5 bases from J, with 15 bases in between. While unrecorded immune exposures were likely, the donors were nominally healthy when sampled. The sequence was obtained from a man aged 25-45 years in good health and CMV-seronegative. The source material was PBMCs. The chain joins TRBV7-9 to TRBJ2-5, with D possibly TRBD2 on 6 matching bases. This CDR3 is CASSPSGGRETQYF. The CDR3 DNA is TGTGCCAGCAGCCCGAGTGGGGGGAGGGAGACCCAGTACTTC.